The 15 T cell receptor beta chains presented below share a single source sample, sequenced in a study of blood T cell repertoires in COVID-19 (TCRdb year 2020). The library was prepared using the immunoSEQ multiplex PCR assay. TCRdb mirrors the immuneACCESS table, restricted to in-frame sequences. Some clones are absent from its copies; in checked studies, under half trace to an unresolved V gene, and the reason for the others is unknown. Here the sample has roughly 250,000 clones; approximately 83% occur a single time. The leading ten clones occupy 1.5% to 2% of the sample. The sequencing sample was made of PBMCs or T cells enriched from blood (not recorded which). The receptors derive from a woman between 50 and 59 years old who had recovered from COVID-19.

The gene calls are TRBV2 and TRBJ2-7, with D possibly being TRBD2 (6 bases). V was shortened by 4 bases and J by 5 bases, with 15 bases between the two germline ends. This CDR3 contains 14 residues. Germline V gene data show CDR1 as SNHLY and CDR2 as FYNNEI. The CDR3 loop is CASSGGILPHEQYF. The CDR3 DNA reads TGTGCCAGCAGTGGCGGGATCCTTCCCCACGAGCAGTACTTC.

This clone occurred once. The chain carries TRBV2 and TRBJ2-1; TRBD2 matches 7 bases. Germline-derived CDR1 and CDR2 are SNHLY and FYNNEI. The CDR3 length is 17 residues. The V segment lost 7 bases and the J segment 4 bases; nucleotides outside the gene matches: 16. This CDR3 is CASTIGRRLAEYNEQFF. The CDR3 coding sequence is TGTGCCAGCACCATCGGTAGACGGCTAGCGGAATACAATGAGCAGTTCTTC.

The chain uses TRBV19 and TRBJ2-1, with 7 bases lining up with TRBD1. Germline V gene sequence: CDR1 LNHDA, CDR2 SQIVND (reference sequence). V shed 3 bases and J 9 bases; nucleotides not matched to a gene: 11. The CDR3 is 15 residues long. The CDR3 region is CASSIRDSVGSEQFF. The CDR3 nucleotides read TGTGCCAGTAGTATCAGGGACAGTGTCGGCAGTGAGCAGTTCTTC.

The rearrangement joins TRBV3-1 (or the pseudogene TRBV3-2) to TRBJ2-1, with 7 nucleotides matching TRBD2. This CDR3 comprises 15 residues. Germline-derived CDR1 and CDR2 are LGHDT and YNNKEL (reference sequence). The J segment lost 8 bases and the V segment lost 1 base, leaving 8 bases of the junction unmatched. CDR3 DNA sequence: TGTGCCAGCAGCCAAGGGGCTAGCGGAGGGGATGAGCAGTTCTTC. Amino acid sequence: CASSQGASGGDEQFF.

The genes are TRBV7-2 and TRBJ2-1; 8 bases fit TRBD1. The germline CDR1 and CDR2 sequences are SGHTA and FQGNSA. There are 15 residues in the CDR3. V lost 7 bases and J lost 7; bases outside the gene matches: 12. The CDR3, as DNA: TGTGCCAGCATCCAGAGGACAGGGCTATTAAATGAGCAGTTCTTC. It translates to CASIQRTGLLNEQFF.

The chain couples TRBV19 to TRBJ1-5, with D perhaps matching TRBD1 (6 bases). This CDR3 spans 14 amino acids. The germline V gene has CDR1 LNHDA and CDR2 SQIVND (reference sequence). The V gene lost 5 bases and the J gene lost 7 bases, with 15 bases spanning the gap. CDR3 protein: CASSAGAARQPQHF. CDR3 coding DNA: TGTGCCAGTAGTGCGGGGGCGGCCCGACAGCCCCAGCATTTT.

J is TRBJ2-1 and V is TRBV27, with 12 nucleotides matching TRBD2. Germline lookup yields CDR1 MNHEY and CDR2 SMNVEV (reference sequence). The CDR3 extends over 20 amino acids. V was pared by 6 bases and J by 0 bases, with 15 bases of the junction left unmatched. CDR3 in DNA: TGTGCCAGCAGACCGGCACCGGGACTAGCGGGCTCGAGCTCCTACAATGAGCAGTTCTTC. Translating gives CASRPAPGLAGSSSYNEQFF.

This chain links TRBV9 with TRBJ1-1, with a tentative D call TRBD1 (6 bases). This CDR3 has 14 residues. Trimming took 3 bases from V and 1 from J, leaving 10 bases between them. The V gene's germline CDR1 is SGDLS and CDR2 YYNGEE. Here the CDR3 reads CASSGGQPNTEAFF. The CDR3 DNA reads TGTGCCAGCAGCGGCGGACAGCCGAACACTGAAGCTTTCTTT.

The gene calls are TRBV3-1 (or the pseudogene TRBV3-2) and TRBJ2-7; weak D call: TRBD2 (6 bases). Germline CDR1 and CDR2: LGHDT and YNNKEL (reference sequence). The V and J ends lost 1 base and 0 bases respectively, with 16 bases between them. The CDR3 consists of 17 residues. The CDR3 spells CASSQGLVASVSYEQYF. CDR3 bases: TGTGCCAGCAGCCAAGGATTAGTGGCTAGCGTCTCCTACGAGCAGTACTTC.

This clone appeared a few times. The rearrangement links TRBV9 to TRBJ2-7, with D maybe TRBD2 (5 bases). Germline CDR1 is SGDLS and CDR2 is YYNGEE. The CDR3 extends over 14 amino acids. Trimming removed 4 bases from V and 0 bases from J, with 11 bases in between. CDR3 amino acids: CASSPEGSSYEQYF. CDR3 nucleotides: TGTGCCAGCAGCCCCGAGGGTAGCTCCTACGAGCAGTACTTC. Full variable domain (outside the CDR3, taken from reference TRBV9 and TRBJ2-7): DSGVTQTPKHLITATGQRVTLRCSPRSGDLSVYWYQQSLDQGLQFLIQYYNGEERAKGNILERFSAQQFPDLHSELNLSSLELGDSALYFCASSPEGSSYEQYFGPGTRLTVT.

The V gene is TRBV29-1, the J gene TRBJ2-5; TRBD1 agrees at 7 bases. V dropped 7 bases and J dropped 4; count of bases not matched to a gene: 9. The CDR3 sequence is 13 residues long. Germline lookup yields CDR1 SQVTM and CDR2 ANQGSEA. DNA for the CDR3: TGCAGCGCCGAGGGGGCCGGATCAGAGACCCAGTACTTC. This translates into CSAEGAGSETQYF.

The chain carries TRBV27 and TRBJ2-7; TRBD2 matches 16 bases. The CDR3 runs to 19 residues. Germline V gene sequence: CDR1 MNHEY, CDR2 SMNVEV (reference sequence). The V gene end was trimmed by 4 bases and the J gene end by 4 bases; junction bases not matched to a gene: 13. The chain's CDR3 is CASSSPSGTSGRGRYEQYF. The CDR3, as DNA: TGTGCCAGCAGTTCGCCTTCCGGGACTAGCGGGAGGGGGCGGTACGAGCAGTACTTC.

The chain combines TRBV7-3 with TRBJ2-7; a possible D gene is TRBD1 (7 bases). The CDR3 runs to 16 residues. V gave up 2 bases and J gave up 6 bases, with 20 bases separating them. Germline V lookup: CDR1 SGHTA, CDR2 FQGTGA. The CDR3 loop is CASSLQGGGRGSEQYF. The CDR3 DNA reads as TGTGCCAGCAGCTTACAAGGAGGGGGCAGGGGATCCGAGCAGTACTTC.

The V gene is TRBV28, the J gene TRBJ1-1; no reliable D call. The ends were cut back, 1 base at V and 1 base at J, with 16 bases in the middle. Germline loops: CDR1 MDHEN, CDR2 SYDVKM. The CDR3 totals 17 residues. The CDR3 loop reads CASSLLGWETSNTEAFF. CDR3 coding DNA: TGTGCCAGCAGTTTATTGGGTTGGGAGACCTCGAACACTGAAGCTTTCTTT.

The chain carries TRBV28 and TRBJ2-7, with 11 bases that match TRBD1. The CDR3 is 15 amino acids. Looked up from germline, CDR1 is MDHEN and CDR2 is SYDVKM. With 4 bases clipped from V and 4 bases from J, the junction kept 6 bases outside the gene matches. CDR3 region: CASSSTGQGAYEQYF. In DNA, the CDR3 is TGTGCCAGCAGTTCCACCGGACAGGGGGCTTACGAGCAGTACTTC. The full variable domain, rest sourced from reference TRBV28 and TRBJ2-7, is DVKVTQSSRYLVKRTGEKVFLECVQDMDHENMFWYRQDPGLGLRLIYFSYDVKMKEKGDIPEGYSVSREKKERFSLILESASTNQTSMYLCASSSTGQGAYEQYFGPGTRLTVT.